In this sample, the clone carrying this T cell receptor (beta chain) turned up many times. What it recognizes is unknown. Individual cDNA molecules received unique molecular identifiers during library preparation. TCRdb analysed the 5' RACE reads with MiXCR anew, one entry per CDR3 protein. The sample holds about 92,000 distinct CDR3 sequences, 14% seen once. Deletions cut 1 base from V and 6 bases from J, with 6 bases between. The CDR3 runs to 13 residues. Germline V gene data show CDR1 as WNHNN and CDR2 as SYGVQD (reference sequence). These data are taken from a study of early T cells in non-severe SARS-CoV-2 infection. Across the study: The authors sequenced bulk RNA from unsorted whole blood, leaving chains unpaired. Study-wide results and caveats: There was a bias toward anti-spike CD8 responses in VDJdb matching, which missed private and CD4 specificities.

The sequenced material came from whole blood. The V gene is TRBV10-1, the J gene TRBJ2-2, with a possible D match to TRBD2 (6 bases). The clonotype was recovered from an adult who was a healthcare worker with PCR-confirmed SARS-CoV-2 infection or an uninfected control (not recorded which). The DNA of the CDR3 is TGCGCCAGCAGTGAGTGGAGGGCCGGGGAGCTGTTTTTT. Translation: CASSEWRAGELFF.